This is a list of T cell receptor beta chains from one sample in a study of blood T cell repertoires in COVID-19. Using immunoSEQ multiplex PCR, the repertoire was profiled, and TCRdb retains in-frame clones only, with some absent. The sample holds 40,000 to 55,000 clones; 85% to 90% are singletons and the top ten take roughly an eighth. The source material was peripheral blood. The receptors derive from a human donor in a cohort sampled during active COVID-19. Both conserved end residues are part of each CDR3. A D gene is named only where the DNA matches it firmly. Size values are once, few and many counts, or a class for expanded clones, and some rows have none.

len: 13; v_gene: TRBV2; j_gene: TRBJ1-2; d_gene: .; abundance: few; CDR3nt: TGTGCCAGCAGTGCCCAACAGGGAACCGGCTACACCTTC; CDR3aa: CASSAQQGTGYTF
len: 16; v_gene: TRBV3-1/TRBV3-2; j_gene: TRBJ1-2; d_gene: .; abundance: .; CDR3nt: TGTGCCAGCAGCCAAGGGGGGTCGGGGGTTAACTATGGCTACACCTTC; CDR3aa: CASSQGGSGVNYGYTF
len: 17; v_gene: TRBV25-1; j_gene: TRBJ2-3; d_gene: .; abundance: few; CDR3nt: TGTGCCAGCACCCCTTGGGGAGGGGGGCGCGACGCAGATACGCAGTATTTT; CDR3aa: CASTPWGGGRDADTQYF
len: 14; v_gene: TRBV21-1; j_gene: TRBJ2-2; d_gene: .; abundance: .; CDR3nt: TGTGCCAGCAGGAAGGACGGGGACACCGGGGAGCTGTTTTTT; CDR3aa: CASRKDGDTGELFF
len: 14; v_gene: TRBV20-1; j_gene: TRBJ2-1; d_gene: .; abundance: once; CDR3nt: TGCAGTGCTAGTTTGGGACTTTTTAGGAATGAGCAGTTCTTC; CDR3aa: CSASLGLFRNEQFF
len: 19; v_gene: TRBV4-1; j_gene: TRBJ2-3; d_gene: TRBD2; abundance: .; CDR3nt: TGCGCCAGCAGCCACCCTGTTAGCGGGGGGTTATCTAGCACAGATACGCAGTATTTT; CDR3aa: CASSHPVSGGLSSTDTQYF
len: 17; v_gene: TRBV9; j_gene: TRBJ2-6; d_gene: TRBD2; abundance: .; CDR3nt: TGTGCCAGCAGGACTAGCGGGGTCGGCTCTGGGGCCAACGTCCTGACTTTC; CDR3aa: CASRTSGVGSGANVLTF
len: 13; v_gene: TRBV6-2/TRBV6-3; j_gene: TRBJ1-5; d_gene: .; abundance: few; CDR3nt: TGTGCCAGCAGTTTCGACAGGAACCAGCCCCAGCATTTT; CDR3aa: CASSFDRNQPQHF
len: 17; v_gene: TRBV7-6; j_gene: TRBJ2-2; d_gene: TRBD2; abundance: .; CDR3nt: TGTGCCAGCAGCCGTGGAGTAGCGGGGGCCCTCACCGGGGAGCTGTTTTTT; CDR3aa: CASSRGVAGALTGELFF
len: 16; v_gene: TRBV23-1; j_gene: TRBJ1-2; d_gene: TRBD1; abundance: .; CDR3nt: TGCGCCAGCAGCCCTCGTCAGGACAGGGAAGACTATGGCTACACCTTC; CDR3aa: CASSPRQDREDYGYTF
len: 13; v_gene: TRBV6-2/TRBV6-3; j_gene: TRBJ2-2; d_gene: .; abundance: once; CDR3nt: TGTGCCAGCAGCCAGGGACTCACCGGGGAGCTGTTTTTT; CDR3aa: CASSQGLTGELFF
len: 16; v_gene: TRBV11-2; j_gene: TRBJ2-5; d_gene: .; abundance: .; CDR3nt: TGTGCCAGCAGCTCCAGCCCCGGACTTTGGCCCCAGGCCCAGTACTTC; CDR3aa: CASSSSPGLWPQAQYF
len: 14; v_gene: TRBV6-4; j_gene: TRBJ1-2; d_gene: TRBD1; abundance: .; CDR3nt: TGTGCCAGCAGTCCGGGACAGGGCGTCTATGGCTACACCTTC; CDR3aa: CASSPGQGVYGYTF
len: 16; v_gene: TRBV18; j_gene: TRBJ1-5; d_gene: TRBD1; abundance: once; CDR3nt: TGTGCCAGCTCACCACCGGGGGGACAGCTCAATCAGCCCCAGCATTTT; CDR3aa: CASSPPGGQLNQPQHF
len: 13; v_gene: TRBV14; j_gene: TRBJ1-6; d_gene: .; abundance: .; CDR3nt: TGTGCCAGCAGCCTCTATTATAATTCACCCCTCCACTTT; CDR3aa: CASSLYYNSPLHF
len: 15; v_gene: TRBV4-3; j_gene: TRBJ2-1; d_gene: .; abundance: .; CDR3nt: TGCGCCAGCAGCCAAGCGGTCAGGGGCTTAAATGAGCAGTTCTTC; CDR3aa: CASSQAVRGLNEQFF
len: 16; v_gene: TRBV4-3; j_gene: TRBJ2-3; d_gene: .; abundance: .; CDR3nt: TGCGCCAGCAGCCAAGAAGTGGTAAGCGTAGGAGATACGCAGTATTTT; CDR3aa: CASSQEVVSVGDTQYF
len: 17; v_gene: TRBV24-1; j_gene: TRBJ2-1; d_gene: TRBD1; abundance: .; CDR3nt: TGTGCCACCATCGAAACCCTCCTCCGGGACAGGGACAATGAGCAGTTCTTC; CDR3aa: CATIETLLRDRDNEQFF
len: 12; v_gene: TRBV7-2; j_gene: TRBJ2-7; d_gene: TRBD1; abundance: .; CDR3nt: TGTGCCAGCAGCCCAACAGGGGTCGAGCAGTACTTC; CDR3aa: CASSPTGVEQYF
len: 16; v_gene: TRBV4-3; j_gene: TRBJ2-7; d_gene: .; abundance: .; CDR3nt: TGCGCCAGCAGCCATTCCTGGACCGGGGAAACCTACGAGCAGTACTTC; CDR3aa: CASSHSWTGETYEQYF
len: 15; v_gene: TRBV11-3; j_gene: TRBJ2-1; d_gene: .; abundance: once; CDR3nt: TGTGCCAGCAGTCGCCGGGACTCCCATGACAATGAGCAGTTCTTC; CDR3aa: CASSRRDSHDNEQFF
len: 15; v_gene: TRBV19; j_gene: TRBJ2-7; d_gene: .; abundance: .; CDR3nt: TGTGCCAGTAGTATTTCGTCAGGGGCCTCCTACGAGCAGTACTTC; CDR3aa: CASSISSGASYEQYF
len: 14; v_gene: TRBV9; j_gene: TRBJ2-5; d_gene: TRBD1; abundance: .; CDR3nt: TGTGCCAGCAGCGGCCGGGACAGTCAAGAGACCCAGTACTTC; CDR3aa: CASSGRDSQETQYF
len: 14; v_gene: TRBV7-2; j_gene: TRBJ1-1; d_gene: .; abundance: .; CDR3nt: TGTGCCAGCAGCTTTACAGGGCCAGGCGCTGAAGCTTTCTTT; CDR3aa: CASSFTGPGAEAFF
len: 15; v_gene: TRBV9; j_gene: TRBJ1-3; d_gene: .; abundance: .; CDR3nt: TGTGCCAGCAGCGTAGGTCCCCAGGGTGGAAACACCATATATTTT; CDR3aa: CASSVGPQGGNTIYF
len: 12; v_gene: TRBV10-3; j_gene: TRBJ2-2; d_gene: .; abundance: .; CDR3nt: TGTGCCACGGGACAAGCCACCGGGGAGCTGTTTTTT; CDR3aa: CATGQATGELFF
len: 15; v_gene: TRBV9; j_gene: TRBJ2-3; d_gene: .; abundance: .; CDR3nt: TGTGCCAGCAGCGGGGACGGGAGCCGCACAGATACGCAGTATTTT; CDR3aa: CASSGDGSRTDTQYF
len: 16; v_gene: TRBV19; j_gene: TRBJ1-5; d_gene: .; abundance: once; CDR3nt: TGTGCCAGTAGTATGAATCACGAGGGGGGCAATCAGCCCCAGCATTTT; CDR3aa: CASSMNHEGGNQPQHF
len: 15; v_gene: TRBV6-1; j_gene: TRBJ2-5; d_gene: .; abundance: .; CDR3nt: TGTGCCAGCAGTGAAGGGGAGTCTCTACCCAGGACCCAGTACTTC; CDR3aa: CASSEGESLPRTQYF
len: 15; v_gene: TRBV5-1; j_gene: TRBJ2-5; d_gene: TRBD2; abundance: .; CDR3nt: TGCGCCAGCAGGGCTGGGACTAGCGGGAGGGAGACCCAGTACTTC; CDR3aa: CASRAGTSGRETQYF
len: 13; v_gene: TRBV2; j_gene: TRBJ1-3; d_gene: TRBD1; abundance: once; CDR3nt: TGTGCCAGCCGACAGGGGGCTGGAAACACCATATATTTT; CDR3aa: CASRQGAGNTIYF
len: 15; v_gene: TRBV15; j_gene: TRBJ1-1; d_gene: .; abundance: .; CDR3nt: TGTGCCACCAGCAGAGATAAGCCGGGGATAACTGAAGCTTTCTTT; CDR3aa: CATSRDKPGITEAFF
len: 16; v_gene: TRBV7-2; j_gene: TRBJ2-4; d_gene: .; abundance: .; CDR3nt: TGTGCCAGCAGCTTAGGGGGGGTGTTAGCCAAAAACATTCAGTACTTC; CDR3aa: CASSLGGVLAKNIQYF
len: 15; v_gene: TRBV5-6; j_gene: TRBJ1-5; d_gene: .; abundance: once; CDR3nt: TGTGCCAGCAGCCTAGGACAGTATAGCAATCAGCCCCAGCATTTT; CDR3aa: CASSLGQYSNQPQHF
len: 16; v_gene: TRBV19; j_gene: TRBJ2-2; d_gene: .; abundance: medium-sized; CDR3nt: TGTGCCAGTAGTTGGACAGTGCACGCGAACACCGGGGAGCTGTTTTTT; CDR3aa: CASSWTVHANTGELFF
len: 15; v_gene: TRBV7-3; j_gene: TRBJ2-1; d_gene: TRBD1; abundance: .; CDR3nt: TGTGCCAGCAGCCGTACGGGACAGGGGACGGATGAGCAGTTCTTC; CDR3aa: CASSRTGQGTDEQFF
len: 15; v_gene: TRBV14; j_gene: TRBJ2-7; d_gene: .; abundance: .; CDR3nt: TGTGCCAGCAGCCGCCTTGGGGCAGGGTACTACGAGCAGTACTTC; CDR3aa: CASSRLGAGYYEQYF
len: 12; v_gene: TRBV29-1; j_gene: TRBJ1-1; d_gene: .; abundance: .; CDR3nt: TGCAGCGGCCTTCACGGGCAGGGTAAAGCTTTCTTT; CDR3aa: CSGLHGQGKAFF
len: 16; v_gene: TRBV3-1/TRBV3-2; j_gene: TRBJ1-4; d_gene: TRBD1; abundance: .; CDR3nt: TGTGCCAGCAGCCAATTCCGGGACAGGGTTTATGAAAAACTGTTTTTT; CDR3aa: CASSQFRDRVYEKLFF
len: 15; v_gene: TRBV30; j_gene: TRBJ1-3; d_gene: .; abundance: .; CDR3nt: TGTGCCTCCAGCCGGCCAGGCGACTCTGGAAACACCATATATTTT; CDR3aa: CASSRPGDSGNTIYF
len: 15; v_gene: TRBV13; j_gene: TRBJ2-5; d_gene: .; abundance: .; CDR3nt: TGTGCCAGCAGCTTAGGGGGGGGGCCTGTAGAGACCCAGTACTTC; CDR3aa: CASSLGGGPVETQYF